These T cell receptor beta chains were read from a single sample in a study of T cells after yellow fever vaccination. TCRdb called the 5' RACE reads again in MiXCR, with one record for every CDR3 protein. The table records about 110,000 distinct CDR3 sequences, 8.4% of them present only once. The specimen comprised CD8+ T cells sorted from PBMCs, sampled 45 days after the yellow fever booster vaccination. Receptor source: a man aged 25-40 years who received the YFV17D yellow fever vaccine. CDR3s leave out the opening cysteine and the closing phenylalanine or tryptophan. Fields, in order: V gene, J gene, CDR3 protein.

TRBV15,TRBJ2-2,ATSRDRTNTGELF
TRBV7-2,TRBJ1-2,ASIPGGWGTDGYT
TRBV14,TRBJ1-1,ASSQLMAEGSEAF
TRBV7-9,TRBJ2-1,AIKGKPYNEQF
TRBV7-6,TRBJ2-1,ASSHIGGGGSPGEQF
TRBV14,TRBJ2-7,ASSETGVTYEQY
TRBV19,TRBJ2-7,ASSKGTGAYEQY
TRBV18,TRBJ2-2,ASSFDRGVTGELF
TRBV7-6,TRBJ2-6,ASSYLVSGANVLT
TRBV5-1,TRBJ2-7,ASSLAESGVEQY
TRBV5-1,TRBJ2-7,ASSEPGQGSYEQY
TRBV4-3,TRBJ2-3,ASSPMRGDTDTQY
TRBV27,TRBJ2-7,ASSLGAPGLPNEQY
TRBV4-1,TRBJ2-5,ASSQVGGEETQY
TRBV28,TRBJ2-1,ASRPTSGTYNEQF
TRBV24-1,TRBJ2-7,ATTEQDRRTYEQY
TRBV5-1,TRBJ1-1,ASSFDSTEAF
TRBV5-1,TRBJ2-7,ASSLLEGSSYEQY
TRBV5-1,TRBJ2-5,ASSNRDRGRETQY